This TCR beta chain derives from a study of early T cells in non-severe SARS-CoV-2 infection. Each CDR3 protein gets one entry after TCRdb re-called the 5' RACE reads with MiXCR. The sample has some 96,000 distinct CDR3 sequences, approximately 13% seen once. This clonotype has ten or more counts. V lost 2 bases, J lost 9 bases, and 12 bases stayed unmatched. CDR1 is KGHSH and CDR2 is LQKENI in the germline V gene. This CDR3 has 16 amino acids. This clonotype originated in an adult who was a healthcare worker with PCR-confirmed SARS-CoV-2 infection or an uninfected control (not recorded which). Sample: whole blood. This chain links TRBV18 with TRBJ2-1, with 8 bases aligning to TRBD1. In DNA, the CDR3 is TGTGCCAGCTCACCAGGTGGGCAGGGGGCGCCGGGTGAGCAGTTCTTC. Its translation: CASSPGGQGAPGEQFF.